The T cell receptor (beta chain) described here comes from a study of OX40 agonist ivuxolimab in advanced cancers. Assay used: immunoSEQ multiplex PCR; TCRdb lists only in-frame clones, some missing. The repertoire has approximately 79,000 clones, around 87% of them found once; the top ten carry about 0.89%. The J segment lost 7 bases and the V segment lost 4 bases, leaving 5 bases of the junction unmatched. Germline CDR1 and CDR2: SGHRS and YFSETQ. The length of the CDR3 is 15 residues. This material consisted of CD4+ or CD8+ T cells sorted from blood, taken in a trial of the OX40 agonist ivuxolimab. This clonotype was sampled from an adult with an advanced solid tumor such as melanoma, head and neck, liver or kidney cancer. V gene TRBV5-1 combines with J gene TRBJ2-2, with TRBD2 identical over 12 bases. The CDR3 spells CASSKGLAGNGELFF. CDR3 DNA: TGCGCCAGCAGCAAAGGACTAGCGGGAAACGGGGAGCTGTTTTTT.